This TCR beta chain was profiled in a study of control samples from healthy donors and cancer patients. Generated by immunoSEQ multiplex PCR, the TCRdb table keeps only in-frame clones and is missing some. The table records some 410,000 clones, approximately 92% of them present only once. The CDR3 runs to 16 residues. Trimming took off 4 bases at V and 9 bases at J, with 24 bases between the two ends. CDR1 and CDR2 (germline): MNHEY, SVGAGI. Sequenced material: PBMCs. This receptor was identified in a man aged 40-50 years with head and neck cancer. This sequence joins TRBV6-5 and TRBJ1-1, with TRBD1 as a possible D gene (5 bases). The CDR3 sequence: CASSFLGRAGPTQAFF. The CDR3 nucleotides read TGTGCCAGCAGTTTCCTCGGGAGGGCAGGGCCAACCCAAGCTTTCTTT.